This record covers a single T cell receptor beta chain. Extraction and reverse transcription of RNA yielded cDNA as the sequencing template. TCRdb's copy holds only in-frame clones and misses some; the assay was immunoSEQ multiplex PCR. The profile shows over 85,000 clones, 70% to 80% of them singletons. Indicated treatment: oral pan-JAK inhibitor, 5-10 mg twice daily. The data were obtained in a study of CD8+ T cells in alopecia areata. The overall study: The drug, oral tofacitinib, was given to treated patients at 5 to 10 mg twice daily.

Trimming removed 2 bases at V and 5 bases at J, with 6 bases between. Germline loops: CDR1 GTSNPN, CDR2 SVGIG (reference sequence). The CDR3 has 11 amino acids. The TCR comes from a human donor with alopecia areata. The source material was CD8+ T cells sorted from blood, sampled around week 46, from a patient treated with tofacitinib. J is TRBJ1-2 and V is TRBV30; no reliable D call. The CDR3 DNA follows: TGTGCCTGGAGTACTCCGTATGGCTACACCTTC. Its translation: CAWSTPYGYTF.